The 2 T cell receptor beta chains below were found in one sample sequenced in a study of regulatory T cells in long-lasting Graves disease. Building of the TCR beta libraries involved iRepertoire HTBI primers and Arm-PCR of CDR3 regions. Using its own MiXCR run on the multiplex PCR reads, TCRdb lists one record per CDR3 protein. The sample has 200,000 to 250,000 distinct CDR3 sequences, around 21% seen once. Time point meaning: newly diagnosed GD, antithyroid drugs for less than 3 months. The TCR library used RNA extracted from PBMCs. The specimen comprised peripheral blood mononuclear cells (PBMCs), sampled at new diagnosis, from a patient treated with antithyroid drugs. Receptors were obtained from a female donor with Graves disease.

Many counts were recorded for this clonotype. The V and J genes are TRBV7-2 and TRBJ2-1, with D unresolved. V was clipped by 5 bases and J by 7 bases, with 12 bases between them. The CDR3 contains 13 residues. CDR1 is SGHTA, CDR2 FQGNSA, per germline. CDR3 DNA sequence: TGTGCCAGCAGCACAGCCCCCGGTAATGAGCAGTTCTTC. Protein sequence: CASSTAPGNEQFF. The whole variable domain, remainder taken from reference TRBV7-2 and TRBJ2-1, is GAGVSQSPSNKVTEKGKDVELRCDPISGHTALYWYRQSLGQGLEFLIYFQGNSAPDKSGLPSDRFSAERTGGSVSTLTIQRTQQEDSAVYLCASSTAPGNEQFFGPGTRLTVL.

This clonotype has at least ten counts. The chain recombines TRBV7-2 with TRBJ1-3; tentatively, D is TRBD1 (6 bases). V lost 1 base and J lost 3, with 13 bases in between. The CDR3 consists of 16 residues. Germline lookup yields CDR1 SGHTA and CDR2 FQGNSA. This CDR3 reads CASSLGGGAYGNTIYF. CDR3 in DNA: TGTGCCAGCAGCTTAGGAGGGGGGGCTTATGGAAACACCATATATTTT.